The 30 T cell receptor beta chains below come from one sample, sequenced in a study of blood T cell repertoires in COVID-19. Profiled with immunoSEQ multiplex PCR; TCRdb holds only in-frame clones, not every one. Of some 170,000 clones in the sample, roughly 87% were seen once. The sample was peripheral blood. The origin of the receptors is a woman aged 50 to 60 with acute or convalescent COVID-19.

The gene calls are TRBV7-8 and TRBJ1-2; D is undetermined. This CDR3 comprises 14 residues. CDR1 is SGHVS, CDR2 FQNEAQ, per germline. Between the trimmed V and J ends, which lost 1 base and 3 bases, there was a span of 9 bases. The CDR3 DNA reads TGTGCCAGCAGCTTAGGAGGCACCTACTATGGCTACACCTTC. Translating gives CASSLGGTYYGYTF.

The chain carries TRBV2 and TRBJ1-1; D unresolved. V was trimmed by 8 bases and J by 0 bases, leaving 10 bases between them. The CDR3 length is 13 residues. Per germline, CDR1 SNHLY and CDR2 FYNNEI. This CDR3 reads CASCGEMNTEAFF. The CDR3 region has the DNA TGTGCCAGCTGCGGGGAAATGAACACTGAAGCTTTCTTT.

The gene calls are TRBV9 and TRBJ2-1; no firm D call. The V end was cut by 1 base, the J end by 6 bases, with 8 bases between. The length of the CDR3 is 13 residues. Per germline, CDR1 SGDLS and CDR2 YYNGEE. The CDR3 DNA reads as TGTGCCAGCAGCGTATCTAATCCCAATGAGCAGTTCTTC. This codes for CASSVSNPNEQFF.

CDR3 nucleotides: TGTGCCAGCATCAAGTCCGTAGCTCTCCAGTACTTC. Translating gives CASIKSVALQYF. The chain couples TRBV9 to TRBJ2-7, with no clear D. V was shortened by 6 bases and J by 10 bases, with 17 bases between the two germline ends. Per germline, CDR1 SGDLS and CDR2 YYNGEE. The CDR3 runs to 12 residues.

This clone was seen a single time. The genes are TRBV28 and TRBJ2-5; no clear D. The V gene lost 3 bases and the J gene lost 2 bases, with 10 bases spanning the gap. In germline, CDR1 is MDHEN, CDR2 SYDVKM. CDR3 length: 14 residues. DNA for the CDR3: TGTGCCAGCAGTTTTTCTCTCGTACAAGAGACCCAGTACTTC. Translation: CASSFSLVQETQYF.

This clone was seen ten or more times. The CDR3 loop is CASSTGQDAYEQYF. In DNA form, the CDR3 reads TGTGCCAGCAGCACAGGACAGGACGCCTACGAGCAGTACTTC. The V gene is TRBV9, the J gene TRBJ2-7, with TRBD1 matching over 7 bases. The CDR3 runs 14 residues. J was trimmed by 2 bases and V by 4 bases; bases with no gene match: 6. Germline-derived CDR1 and CDR2 are SGDLS and YYNGEE.

This clone appeared a single time. V and J are TRBV7-9 and TRBJ2-7; 10 bases fit TRBD1. Germline V gives CDR1 SEHNR, CDR2 FQNEAQ (reference sequence). With 4 bases clipped from V and 3 bases from J, the junction kept 9 bases outside the gene matches. The CDR3 extends over 16 amino acids. The CDR3 loop reads CASSWVVGTGDYEQYF. CDR3 in DNA: TGTGCCAGCAGCTGGGTCGTAGGGACAGGGGACTACGAGCAGTACTTC.

This clone appeared a single time. The junction and the germline gene differ at one end; a read error may be behind it. DNA of the CDR3: TGTGCCACCTCTTCGAAAGGACATCCTACCCTTGCCTTC. Translating gives CATSSKGHPTLAF. The gene calls are TRBV6-5 and TRBJ1-2; weak D call: TRBD1 (5 bases). There are 13 residues in the CDR3. Germline CDR1 is MNHEY and CDR2 is SVGAGI.

This clone was seen only once. V usage is TRBV29-1 and J usage is TRBJ1-2; 7 bases agree with TRBD1. From germline, CDR1 is SQVTM and CDR2 ANQGSEA. With 7 bases clipped from V and 0 bases from J, the junction kept 5 bases outside the gene matches. The CDR3 has 13 amino acids. DNA for the CDR3: TGCAGCGCAGACAGGGAAGCTAACTATGGCTACACCTTC. The encoded protein is CSADREANYGYTF.

The count of this clone is one. The J gene is TRBJ2-5, the V gene TRBV30; maybe TRBD1 (5 bases). This CDR3 has 13 amino acids. CDR1 and CDR2 (germline): GTSNPN, SVGIG (reference sequence). With 2 bases removed from V and 3 bases from J, the gap between germline ends came to 10 bases. The CDR3 region has the DNA TGTGCCTGGAGTAGGCTACAGGAAGAGACCCAGTACTTC. This encodes CAWSRLQEETQYF.

The rearrangement links TRBV18 to TRBJ2-3, with a tentative D call TRBD2 (6 bases). Per germline, CDR1 KGHSH and CDR2 LQKENI. The CDR3 is 14 residues long. Trimming stripped 5 bases from V and 7 bases from J, with 16 bases between. CDR3 sequence: CASSGETGDYTQYF. Here the CDR3 DNA reads TGTGCCAGCTCAGGAGAAACGGGAGATTATACGCAGTATTTT.

The gene calls are TRBV7-9 and TRBJ1-2; D uncertain. Germline loops: CDR1 SEHNR, CDR2 FQNEAQ (reference sequence). V was pared by 5 bases and J by 8 bases, with 15 bases between. The CDR3 length is 13 residues. CDR3 DNA sequence: TGTGCCAGCAGCCAAGAGGCGGCTCGAGGCTACACCTTC. Its protein is CASSQEAARGYTF.

Here the CDR3 reads CASSQAGQGKAFF. The DNA for the CDR3 is TGCGCCAGCAGCCAAGCGGGGCAGGGGAAAGCTTTCTTT. The chain couples TRBV4-3 to TRBJ1-1, with D possibly matching TRBD1 (6 bases). Germline-derived CDR1 and CDR2 are LGHNA and YSLEER. This CDR3 has 13 residues. Trimming left V 1 base short and J 9 bases short, with 12 bases between.

The genes are TRBV6-2 or TRBV6-3 and TRBJ1-4, with D maybe TRBD1 (5 bases). Germline-derived CDR1 and CDR2 are MNHEY and SVGEGT. This CDR3 contains 16 residues. V was trimmed by 2 bases and J by 4 bases, leaving 14 bases between them. CDR3 protein: CASSYRGHHRNEKLFF. For the CDR3, the DNA is TGTGCCAGCAGTTACCGCGGACACCATCGTAATGAAAAACTGTTTTTT.

The chain joins TRBV29-1 to TRBJ1-1, with D unclear. The germline V and J ends were trimmed by 5 bases and 1 base, with 11 bases remaining between them. Germline V gene sequence: CDR1 SQVTM, CDR2 ANQGSEA. The CDR3 loop spans 13 amino acids. The CDR3 loop is CSVSGSQNTEAFF. In DNA, the CDR3 is TGCAGCGTTTCGGGAAGCCAGAACACTGAAGCTTTCTTT.

The chain has TRBV3-1 (or the pseudogene TRBV3-2) and TRBJ2-3; TRBD2 aligns across 8 bases. V lost 4 bases and J lost 2; bases outside the gene matches: 14. The germline gives CDR1 LGHDT, CDR2 YNNKEL (reference sequence). The CDR3 consists of 18 residues. CDR3 sequence (DNA): TGTGCCAGCAGCCCGATTTATTTAGCGGGGACCTACACAGATACGCAGTATTTT. This encodes CASSPIYLAGTYTDTQYF.

This chain joins TRBV6-5 and TRBJ1-2; D remains ambiguous. The CDR3 is made up of 13 amino acids. CDR1 is MNHEY and CDR2 is SVGAGI in the germline V gene. Trimming removed 2 bases at V and 4 bases at J, with 8 bases between. In nucleotides, the CDR3 is TGTGCCAGCAGTTACGACTCGGTCTATGGCTACACCTTC. Its protein product is CASSYDSVYGYTF.

The chain recombines TRBV5-1 with TRBJ2-1; 14 bases align to TRBD2. Per the germline V gene, CDR1 is SGHRS and CDR2 is YFSETQ. The CDR3 is 15 amino acids. V lost 2 bases, J lost 13 bases, and 8 bases stayed unmatched. The CDR3 nucleotides read TGCGCCAGCAGCTTCTTGGGGACTAGCGGGAGTCATCAGTTCTTC. Translating gives CASSFLGTSGSHQFF.

This chain connects TRBV6-2 or TRBV6-3 to TRBJ1-2, with a tentative D call TRBD1 (6 bases). From germline, CDR1 is MNHEY and CDR2 SVGEGT. Deletions cut 4 bases from V and 5 bases from J, with 11 bases between. This CDR3 comprises 13 residues. The CDR3 nucleotides are TGTGCCAGCAGTTTCCAGGACAGATATGGCTACACCTTC. Amino acids: CASSFQDRYGYTF.

The V call is TRBV6-2 or TRBV6-3, the J call TRBJ2-1; 16 nucleotides align to TRBD2. The CDR3 contains 17 residues. The germline gives CDR1 MNHEY, CDR2 SVGEGT. With 2 bases clipped from V and 12 bases from J, the junction kept 10 bases outside the gene matches. The CDR3, as DNA: TGTGCCAGCAGTTACAAGGGGGGACTAGCGGGAGGGCCGGGGCAGTTCTTC. Encoded protein: CASSYKGGLAGGPGQFF.

The chain uses TRBV4-1 and TRBJ1-1; D might be TRBD1 (5 bases). This CDR3 is 15 amino acids long. V lost 2 bases and J lost 3, with 13 bases in between. The germline CDR1 and CDR2 sequences are MGHRA and YSYEKL. The CDR3 loop reads CASSQSWGRDTEAFF. The CDR3 coding sequence is TGCGCCAGCAGCCAAAGCTGGGGGAGGGACACTGAAGCTTTCTTT.

The chain is built from TRBV30 and TRBJ2-5, with 9 nucleotides matching TRBD2. V shed 2 bases, J shed 4 bases, and the junction held 5 bases outside the gene matches. The CDR3 is made up of 14 amino acids. Germline V gene sequence: CDR1 GTSNPN, CDR2 SVGIG (reference sequence). CDR3 loop: CAWSRGGGAETQYF. CDR3 coding DNA: TGTGCCTGGAGTAGGGGCGGGGGGGCAGAGACCCAGTACTTC. Looking up the rest from reference TRBV30 and TRBJ2-5 gives the full variable domain: SQTIHQWPATLVQPVGSPLSLECTVEGTSNPNLYWYRQAAGRGLQLLFYSVGIGQISSEVPQNLSASRPQDRQFILSSKKLLLSDSGFYLCAWSRGGGAETQYFGPGTRLLVL.

In its sample, this clone is medium-sized. Within the sample, other DNA sequences also encode this same CDR3. The chain combines TRBV5-6 with TRBJ1-2; 10 positions agree with TRBD1. V was pared by 2 bases and J by 5 bases, with 3 bases of the junction left unmatched. Germline V lookup: CDR1 SGHDT, CDR2 YYEEEE. The CDR3 is 14 amino acids. The CDR3 here is CASSFGTGVYGYTF. The CDR3, as DNA: TGTGCCAGCAGCTTCGGGACAGGGGTTTATGGCTACACCTTC.

The V gene is TRBV5-1, the J gene TRBJ1-5, with 9 bases lining up with TRBD1. This CDR3 comprises 15 residues. With V trimmed by 2 bases and J by 6 bases, 6 bases remained unmatched. Germline V gene sequence: CDR1 SGHRS, CDR2 YFSETQ. In DNA, the CDR3 is TGCGCCAGCAGCTTCACAGGGGGCGTCGGTCAGCCCCAGCATTTT. Protein sequence: CASSFTGGVGQPQHF.

The chain links TRBV10-3 to TRBJ1-1; possibly TRBD1 for D (5 bases). V was shortened by 5 bases and J by 1 base, with 11 bases between the two germline ends. Looked up from germline, CDR1 is ENHRY and CDR2 is SYGVKD. This CDR3 spans 14 amino acids. The CDR3 nucleotides read TGTGCCATCAGTACCGGGACTCCGAACACTGAAGCTTTCTTT. It specifies CAISTGTPNTEAFF.

The rearrangement links TRBV21-1 to TRBJ1-5; the D segment call TRBD1 is taken from the table without a DNA check. TRBV21-1 represents a pseudogene. CDR3 length: 16 residues. This CDR3 is CASSIHKTGRNQPQHF. CDR3 DNA: TGTGCCAGCAGCATCCATAAGACAGGGAGGAATCAGCCCCAGCATTTT.

This chain joins TRBV4-1 and TRBJ2-7; 8 nucleotides line up with TRBD1. The CDR3 totals 15 residues. J gave up 4 bases and V 4 bases, and 9 bases lay outside the gene matches. The germline gives CDR1 MGHRA, CDR2 YSYEKL. CDR3 nucleotide sequence: TGCGCCAGCAGCCCCTTAAGGACAGGGTTGTACGAGCAGTACTTC. Its protein is CASSPLRTGLYEQYF.

The genes are TRBV4-1 and TRBJ2-1; 13 nucleotides line up with TRBD2. V lost 0 bases and J lost 7; bases outside the gene matches: 9. This CDR3 has 18 amino acids. Germline-derived CDR1 and CDR2 are MGHRA and YSYEKL. The CDR3 DNA is TGCGCCAGCAGCCAAGATCCGGGGACTAGCGGGGTGGGGAATGAGCAGTTCTTC. Its translation is CASSQDPGTSGVGNEQFF.

Regarding this clone: Other DNA variants within this sample encode the same CDR3. This chain connects TRBV7-2 to TRBJ1-2, with TRBD1 identical over 8 bases. This CDR3 is built from 15 residues. Germline trimming cut 6 bases from V and 4 bases from J; bases unmatched to any gene: 10. The germline CDR1 and CDR2 sequences are SGHTA and FQGNSA. CDR3 nucleotides: TGTGCCAGCAGTCAGGGACAGGAGGACCCCTATGGCTACACCTTC. It is translated as CASSQGQEDPYGYTF.

This chain joins TRBV2 and TRBJ1-6; a weak D match, TRBD1 (5 bases). This CDR3 is 14 amino acids long. Looked up from germline, CDR1 is SNHLY and CDR2 is FYNNEI. V was shortened by 6 bases and J by 6 bases, with 12 bases between the two germline ends. CDR3 residues: CASSEQRGNSPLHF. Written as DNA, the CDR3 is TGTGCCAGCAGCGAGCAAAGGGGTAATTCACCCCTCCACTTT.